The sequence of this TCR beta chain was determined in a study of lymphopenia after photon versus proton radiotherapy. Overall study findings and caveats: Under photons, naive T cells and diversity fell while effector/memory populations rose. After the lymphocyte nadir, photon-treated repertoires showed oligoclonal expansion, especially of CD8+ Temra cells. Survival link was tested only in deceased patients; proton benefit remains a possibility.

The method was immunoSEQ multiplex PCR; TCRdb's version includes in-frame clones alone and lacks a portion of them. The repertoire includes about 50,000 clones, about 92% of them detected once, and more than 15% sits in the top ten. With regard to this clone: No antigen is known for it.

The material was peripheral blood, obtained from a patient treated with photon-based radiotherapy. The sequence derives from a middle-aged woman with cholangiocarcinoma.

In DNA, the CDR3 is TGCGCCAGCAGCTTGGCGGCAGGGCCGGGAAACACCATATATTTT. It specifies CASSLAAGPGNTIYF. The rearrangement uses TRBV5-1 and TRBJ1-3; D might be TRBD1 (5 bases). From germline, CDR1 is SGHRS and CDR2 YFSETQ. CDR3 length equals 15 residues. Trimming shortened V by 0 bases and J by 4 bases, and 11 bases separated the two germline ends.